This T cell receptor (beta chain) was identified during a study of T cell responses to AZD1222 COVID-19 vaccine. Whole-study results and caveats: No day 14 peak samples; only post-peak repertoires were characterized.

From germline, CDR1 is LNHNV and CDR2 YYDKDF (reference sequence). The length of the CDR3 is 19 residues. Germline trimming cut 2 bases from V and 4 bases from J; bases unmatched to any gene: 15. The repertoire was sequenced with immunoSEQ multiplex PCR; TCRdb's copy has only in-frame clones and lacks some. The sample has 160,000 or so clones; around 86% are singletons. Turning to this clone: Its antigen remains unidentified.

The sequence was collected from an adult who received the AZD1222 COVID-19 vaccine. V and J are TRBV15 and TRBJ1-5, with 9 bases lining up with TRBD1. This material consisted of peripheral blood, taken 28 days after the second AZD1222 dose. The CDR3 DNA reads TGTGCCACCAGCAGACTTCTACCGGGACAGGGATCTAGGAATCAGCCCCAGCATTTT. It specifies CATSRLLPGQGSRNQPQHF.